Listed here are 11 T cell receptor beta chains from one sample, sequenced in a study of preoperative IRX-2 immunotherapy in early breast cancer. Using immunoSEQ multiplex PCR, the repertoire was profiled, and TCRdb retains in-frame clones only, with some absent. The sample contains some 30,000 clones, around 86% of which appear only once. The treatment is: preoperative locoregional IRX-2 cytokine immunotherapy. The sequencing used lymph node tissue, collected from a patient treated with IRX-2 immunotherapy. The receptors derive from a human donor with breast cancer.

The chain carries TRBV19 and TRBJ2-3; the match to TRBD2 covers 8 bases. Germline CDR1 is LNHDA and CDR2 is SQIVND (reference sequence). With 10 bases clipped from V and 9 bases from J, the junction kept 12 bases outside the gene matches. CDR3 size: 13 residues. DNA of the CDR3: TGTGCCACGGGGGGGGTCCCCCCGGGAACGCAGTATTTT. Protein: CATGGVPPGTQYF.

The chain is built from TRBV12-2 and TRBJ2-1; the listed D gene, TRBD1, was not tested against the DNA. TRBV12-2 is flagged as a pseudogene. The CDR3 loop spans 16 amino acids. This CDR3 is CASHGAGTGGTDEQFF. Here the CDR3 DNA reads TGTGCCAGTCACGGGGCCGGGACAGGCGGAACCGATGAGCAGTTCTTC.

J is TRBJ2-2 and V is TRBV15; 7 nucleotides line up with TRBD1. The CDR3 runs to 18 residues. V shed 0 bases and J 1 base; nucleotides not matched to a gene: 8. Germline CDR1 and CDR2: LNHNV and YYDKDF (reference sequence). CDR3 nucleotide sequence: TGTGCCACCAGCAGAGATCGGGTGCAGGGGGTGAACACCGGGGAGCTGTTTTTT. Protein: CATSRDRVQGVNTGELFF.

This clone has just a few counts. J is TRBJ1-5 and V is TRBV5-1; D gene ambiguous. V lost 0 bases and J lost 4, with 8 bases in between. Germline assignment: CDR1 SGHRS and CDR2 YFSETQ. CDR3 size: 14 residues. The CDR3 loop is CASSLGPGNQPQHF. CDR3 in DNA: TGCGCCAGCAGCTTGGGACCGGGTAATCAGCCCCAGCATTTT.

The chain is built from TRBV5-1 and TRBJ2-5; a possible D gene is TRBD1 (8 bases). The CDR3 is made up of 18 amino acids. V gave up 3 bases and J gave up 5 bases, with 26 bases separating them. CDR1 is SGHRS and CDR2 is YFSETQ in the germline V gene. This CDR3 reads CASSSTRGGDRHRETQYF. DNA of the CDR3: TGCGCCAGCAGCTCGACACGGGGAGGGGACAGGCATAGGGAGACCCAGTACTTC.

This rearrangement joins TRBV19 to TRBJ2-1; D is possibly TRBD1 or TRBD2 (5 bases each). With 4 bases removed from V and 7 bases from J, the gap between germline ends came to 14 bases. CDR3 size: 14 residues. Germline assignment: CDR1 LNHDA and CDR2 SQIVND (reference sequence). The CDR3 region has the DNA TGTGCCAGTAGTACCTGGGGGTATGGTAATGAGCAGTTCTTC. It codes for CASSTWGYGNEQFF.

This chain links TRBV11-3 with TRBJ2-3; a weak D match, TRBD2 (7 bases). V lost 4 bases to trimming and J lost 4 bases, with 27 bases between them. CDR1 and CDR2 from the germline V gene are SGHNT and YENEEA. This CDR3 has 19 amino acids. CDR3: CASSSRGASGLIGADTQYF. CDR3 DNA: TGTGCCAGCAGCTCCCGGGGGGCTAGCGGACTCATCGGGGCAGATACGCAGTATTTT.

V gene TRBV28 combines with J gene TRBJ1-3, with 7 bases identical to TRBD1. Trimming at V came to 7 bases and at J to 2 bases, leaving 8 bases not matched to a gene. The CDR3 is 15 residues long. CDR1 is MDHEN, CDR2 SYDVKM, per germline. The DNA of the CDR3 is TGTGCCAGCATGGGAAACCAGGGGGCTGGAAACACCATATATTTT. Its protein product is CASMGNQGAGNTIYF.

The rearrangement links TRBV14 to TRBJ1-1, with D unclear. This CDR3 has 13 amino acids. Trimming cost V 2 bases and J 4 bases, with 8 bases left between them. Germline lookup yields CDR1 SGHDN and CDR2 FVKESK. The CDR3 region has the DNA TGTGCCAGCAGCCAAATTCGGCGCACTGAAGCTTTCTTT. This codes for CASSQIRRTEAFF.

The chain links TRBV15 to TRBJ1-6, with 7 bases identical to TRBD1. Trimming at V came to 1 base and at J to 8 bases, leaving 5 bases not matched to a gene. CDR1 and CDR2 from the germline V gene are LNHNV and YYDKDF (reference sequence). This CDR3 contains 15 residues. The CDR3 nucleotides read TGTGCCACCAGCAGAGCCCCCAGGGGGGATTCACCCCTCCACTTT. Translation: CATSRAPRGDSPLHF.

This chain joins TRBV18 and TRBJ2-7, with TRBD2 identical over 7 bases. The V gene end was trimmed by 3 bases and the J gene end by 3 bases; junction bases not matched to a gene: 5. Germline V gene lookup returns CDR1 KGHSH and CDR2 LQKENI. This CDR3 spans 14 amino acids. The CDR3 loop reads CASSPRLADYEQYF. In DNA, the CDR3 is TGTGCCAGCTCACCCCGACTAGCAGACTACGAGCAGTACTTC.